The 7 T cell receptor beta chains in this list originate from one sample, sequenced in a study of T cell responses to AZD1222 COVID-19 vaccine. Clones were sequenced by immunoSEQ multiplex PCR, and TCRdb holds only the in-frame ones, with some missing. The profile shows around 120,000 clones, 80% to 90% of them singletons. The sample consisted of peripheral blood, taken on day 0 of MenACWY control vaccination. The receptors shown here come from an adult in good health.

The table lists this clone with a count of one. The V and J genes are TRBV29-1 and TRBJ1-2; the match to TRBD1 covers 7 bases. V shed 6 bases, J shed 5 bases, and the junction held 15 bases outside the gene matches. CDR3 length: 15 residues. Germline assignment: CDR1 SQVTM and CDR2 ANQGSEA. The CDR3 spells CSVATSVAGGYGYTF. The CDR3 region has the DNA TGCAGCGTAGCAACGTCGGTCGCAGGGGGTTATGGCTACACCTTC.

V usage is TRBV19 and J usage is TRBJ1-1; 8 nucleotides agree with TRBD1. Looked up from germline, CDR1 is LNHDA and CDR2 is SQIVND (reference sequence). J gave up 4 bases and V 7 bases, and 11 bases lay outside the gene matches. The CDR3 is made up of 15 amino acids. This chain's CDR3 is CASTLGQGRGTEAFF. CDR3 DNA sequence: TGTGCCAGTACCCTTGGACAGGGCCGGGGCACTGAAGCTTTCTTT.

The CDR3 loop is CASARIQGTTADTEAFF. The CDR3 bases are TGTGCTAGTGCGCGGATACAGGGGACGACAGCGGACACTGAAGCTTTCTTT. The chain links TRBV12-5 to TRBJ1-1; 7 bases fit TRBD1. The CDR3 length is 17 residues. Germline assignment: CDR1 LGHNT and CDR2 FRNRAP. With V trimmed by 7 bases and J by 3 bases, 17 bases remained unmatched.

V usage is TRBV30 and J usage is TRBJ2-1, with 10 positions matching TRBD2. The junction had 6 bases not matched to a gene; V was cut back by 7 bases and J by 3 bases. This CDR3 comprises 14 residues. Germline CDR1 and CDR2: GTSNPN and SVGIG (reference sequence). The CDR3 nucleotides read TGTGCCTTTAATAGCGGGGGGTTCTACAATGAGCAGTTCTTC. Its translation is CAFNSGGFYNEQFF.

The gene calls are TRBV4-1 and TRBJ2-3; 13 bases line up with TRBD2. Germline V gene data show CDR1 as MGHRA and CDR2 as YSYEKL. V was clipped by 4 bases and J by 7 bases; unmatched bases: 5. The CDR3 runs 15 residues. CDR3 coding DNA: TGCGCCAGCAGCCTAGGGGGACTAGCGGGGTATACGCAGTATTTT. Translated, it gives CASSLGGLAGYTQYF.

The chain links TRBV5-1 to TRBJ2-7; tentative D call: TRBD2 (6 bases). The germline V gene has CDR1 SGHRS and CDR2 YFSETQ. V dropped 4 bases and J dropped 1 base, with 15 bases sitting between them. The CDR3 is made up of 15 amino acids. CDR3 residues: CASSREFVTSYEQYF. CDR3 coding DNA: TGCGCCAGCAGCCGGGAGTTCGTCACTTCCTACGAGCAGTACTTC. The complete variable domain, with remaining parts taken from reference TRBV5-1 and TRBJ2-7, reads KAGVTQTPRYLIKTRGQQVTLSCSPISGHRSVSWYQQTPGQGLQFLFEYFSETQRNKGNFPGRFSGRQFSNSRSEMNVSTLELGDSALYLCASSREFVTSYEQYFGPGTRLTVT.

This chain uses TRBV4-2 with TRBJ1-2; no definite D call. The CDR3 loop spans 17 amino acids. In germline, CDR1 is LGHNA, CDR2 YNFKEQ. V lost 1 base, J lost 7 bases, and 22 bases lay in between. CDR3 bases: TGTGCCAGCAGCCAAGTTGAAAACACCGTATCCCGGTTTGGCTACACCTTC. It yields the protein CASSQVENTVSRFGYTF.